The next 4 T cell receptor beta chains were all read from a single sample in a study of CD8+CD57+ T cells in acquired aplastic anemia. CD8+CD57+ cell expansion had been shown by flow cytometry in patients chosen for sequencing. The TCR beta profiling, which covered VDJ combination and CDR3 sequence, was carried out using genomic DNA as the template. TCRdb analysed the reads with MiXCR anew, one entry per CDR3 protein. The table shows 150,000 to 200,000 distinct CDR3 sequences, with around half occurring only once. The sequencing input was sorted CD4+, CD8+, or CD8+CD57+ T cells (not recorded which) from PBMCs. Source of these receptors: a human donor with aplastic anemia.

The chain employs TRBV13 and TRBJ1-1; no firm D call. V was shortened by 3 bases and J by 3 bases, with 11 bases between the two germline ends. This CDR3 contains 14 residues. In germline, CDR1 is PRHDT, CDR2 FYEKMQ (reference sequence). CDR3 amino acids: CASSLGPADTEAFF. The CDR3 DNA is TGTGCCAGCAGCTTGGGCCCGGCGGACACTGAAGCTTTCTTT.

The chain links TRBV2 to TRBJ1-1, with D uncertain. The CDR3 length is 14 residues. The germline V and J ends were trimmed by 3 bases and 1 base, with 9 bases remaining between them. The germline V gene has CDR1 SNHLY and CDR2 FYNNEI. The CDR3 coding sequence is TGTGCCAGCAGTGACGTCAGCAGGAACACTGAAGCTTTCTTT. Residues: CASSDVSRNTEAFF.

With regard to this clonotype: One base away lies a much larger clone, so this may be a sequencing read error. CDR3 coding DNA: TGTGCCAGCAGCTCGTCCGTGGCTGCGTTCGGGGCGAACACTGAAGCTTTCTTT. Protein: CASSSSVAAFGANTEAFF. This chain joins TRBV5-6 and TRBJ1-1; TRBD1 is a possible D gene (5 bases). The V end lost 3 bases, the J end lost 1 base, and 22 bases lay between the germline ends. Germline assignment: CDR1 SGHDT and CDR2 YYEEEE. The CDR3 has 18 residues.

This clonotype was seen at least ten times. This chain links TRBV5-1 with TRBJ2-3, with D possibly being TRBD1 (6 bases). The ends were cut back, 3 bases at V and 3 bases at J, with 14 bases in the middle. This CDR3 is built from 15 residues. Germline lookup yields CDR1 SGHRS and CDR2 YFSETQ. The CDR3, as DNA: TGCGCCAGCAGCTCTCGCCCCACAGGGACAGATACGCAGTATTTT. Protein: CASSSRPTGTDTQYF.